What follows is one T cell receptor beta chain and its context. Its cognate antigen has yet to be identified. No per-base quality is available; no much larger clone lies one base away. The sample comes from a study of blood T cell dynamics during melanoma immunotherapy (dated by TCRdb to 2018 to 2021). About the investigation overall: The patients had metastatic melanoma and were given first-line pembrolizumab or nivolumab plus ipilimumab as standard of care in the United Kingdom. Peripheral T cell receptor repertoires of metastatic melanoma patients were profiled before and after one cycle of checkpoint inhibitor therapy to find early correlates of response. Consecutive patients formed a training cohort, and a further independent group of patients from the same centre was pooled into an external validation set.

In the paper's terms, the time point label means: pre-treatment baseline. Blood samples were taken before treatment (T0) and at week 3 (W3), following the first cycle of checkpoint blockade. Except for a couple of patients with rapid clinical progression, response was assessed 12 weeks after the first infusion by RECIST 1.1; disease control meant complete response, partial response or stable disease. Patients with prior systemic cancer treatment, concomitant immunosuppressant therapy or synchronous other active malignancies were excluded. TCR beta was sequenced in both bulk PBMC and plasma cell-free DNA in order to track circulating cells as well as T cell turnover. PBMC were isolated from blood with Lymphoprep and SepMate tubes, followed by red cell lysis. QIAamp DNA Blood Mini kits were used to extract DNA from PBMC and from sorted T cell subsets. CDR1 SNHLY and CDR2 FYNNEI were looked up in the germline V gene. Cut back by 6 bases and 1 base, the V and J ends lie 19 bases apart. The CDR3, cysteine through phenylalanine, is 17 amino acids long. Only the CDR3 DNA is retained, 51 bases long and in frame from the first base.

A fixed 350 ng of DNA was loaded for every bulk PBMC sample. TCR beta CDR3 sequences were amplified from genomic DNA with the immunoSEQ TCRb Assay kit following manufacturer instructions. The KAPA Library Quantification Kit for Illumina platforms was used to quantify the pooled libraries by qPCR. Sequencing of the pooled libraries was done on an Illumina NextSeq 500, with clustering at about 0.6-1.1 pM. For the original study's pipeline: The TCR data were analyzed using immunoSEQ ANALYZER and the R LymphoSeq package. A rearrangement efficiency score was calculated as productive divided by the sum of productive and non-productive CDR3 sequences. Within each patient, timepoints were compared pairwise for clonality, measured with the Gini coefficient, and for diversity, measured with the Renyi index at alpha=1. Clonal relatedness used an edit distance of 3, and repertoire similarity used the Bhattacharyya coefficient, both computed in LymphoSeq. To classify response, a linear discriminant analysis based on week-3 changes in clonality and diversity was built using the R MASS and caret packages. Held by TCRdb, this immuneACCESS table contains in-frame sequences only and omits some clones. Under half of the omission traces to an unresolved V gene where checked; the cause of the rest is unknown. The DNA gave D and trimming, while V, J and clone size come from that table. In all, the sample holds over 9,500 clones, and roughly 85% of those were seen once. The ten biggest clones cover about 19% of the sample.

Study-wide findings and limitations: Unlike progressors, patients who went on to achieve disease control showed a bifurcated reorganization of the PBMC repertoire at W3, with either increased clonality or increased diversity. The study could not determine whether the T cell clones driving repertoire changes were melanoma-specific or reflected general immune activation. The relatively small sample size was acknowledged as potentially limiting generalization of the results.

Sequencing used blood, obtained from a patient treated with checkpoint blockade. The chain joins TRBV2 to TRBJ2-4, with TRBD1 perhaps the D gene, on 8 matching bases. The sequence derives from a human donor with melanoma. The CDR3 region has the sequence CASRREQGGSAKNIQYF. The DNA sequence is TGTGCCAGCAGGCGAGAACAGGGGGGGTCGGCCAAAAACATTCAGTACTTC.